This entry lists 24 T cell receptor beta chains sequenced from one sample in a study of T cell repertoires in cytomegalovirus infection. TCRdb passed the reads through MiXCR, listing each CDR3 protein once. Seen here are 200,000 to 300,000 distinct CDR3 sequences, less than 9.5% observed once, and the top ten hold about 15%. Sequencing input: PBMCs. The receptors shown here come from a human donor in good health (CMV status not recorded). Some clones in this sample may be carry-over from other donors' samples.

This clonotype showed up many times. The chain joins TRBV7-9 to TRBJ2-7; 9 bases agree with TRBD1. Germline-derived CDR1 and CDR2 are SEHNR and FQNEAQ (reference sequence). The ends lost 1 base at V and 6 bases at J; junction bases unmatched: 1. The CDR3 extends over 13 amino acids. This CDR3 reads CASSLETGGEQYF. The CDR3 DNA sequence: TGTGCCAGCAGCTTAGAGACAGGGGGCGAGCAGTACTTC.

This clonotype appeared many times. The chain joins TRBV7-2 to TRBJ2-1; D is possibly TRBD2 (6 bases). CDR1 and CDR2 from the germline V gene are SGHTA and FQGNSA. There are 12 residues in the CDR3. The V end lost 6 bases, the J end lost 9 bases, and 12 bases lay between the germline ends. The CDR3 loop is CASSKYGGEQFF. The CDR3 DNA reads TGTGCCAGCAGTAAATACGGGGGTGAGCAGTTCTTC.

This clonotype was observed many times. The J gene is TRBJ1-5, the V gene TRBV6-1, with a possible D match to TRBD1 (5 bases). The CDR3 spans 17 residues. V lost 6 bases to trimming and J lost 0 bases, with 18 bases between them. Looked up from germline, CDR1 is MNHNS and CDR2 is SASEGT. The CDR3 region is CASRRGPSTLSNQPQHF. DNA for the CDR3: TGTGCCAGCAGAAGGGGCCCCTCGACCCTTAGCAATCAGCCCCAGCATTTT.

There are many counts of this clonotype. Written as DNA, the CDR3 is TGCAGTGCTAGAGAGGCAGAAAGGTCCTATAATTCACCCCTCCACTTT. Its translation: CSAREAERSYNSPLHF. The V and J genes are TRBV20-1 and TRBJ1-6; D not resolved. Germline CDR1 and CDR2: DFQATT and SNEGSKA (reference sequence). The ends were cut back, 0 bases at V and 1 base at J, with 10 bases in the middle. This CDR3 has 16 amino acids.

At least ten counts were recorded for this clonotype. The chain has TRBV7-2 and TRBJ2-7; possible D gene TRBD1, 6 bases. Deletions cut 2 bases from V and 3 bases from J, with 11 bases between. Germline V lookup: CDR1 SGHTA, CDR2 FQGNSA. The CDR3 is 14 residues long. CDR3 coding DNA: TGTGCCAGCAGCTTACCGACCAGGGGCTACGAGCAGTACTTC. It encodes CASSLPTRGYEQYF.

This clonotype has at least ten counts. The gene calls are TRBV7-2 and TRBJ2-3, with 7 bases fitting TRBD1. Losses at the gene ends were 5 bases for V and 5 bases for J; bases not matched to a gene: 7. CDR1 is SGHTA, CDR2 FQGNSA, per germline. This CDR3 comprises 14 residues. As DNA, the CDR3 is TGTGCCAGCAGCCTTCAGACAGGGATAGATACGCAGTATTTT. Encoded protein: CASSLQTGIDTQYF. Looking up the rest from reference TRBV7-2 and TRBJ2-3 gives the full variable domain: GAGVSQSPSNKVTEKGKDVELRCDPISGHTALYWYRQSLGQGLEFLIYFQGNSAPDKSGLPSDRFSAERTGGSVSTLTIQRTQQEDSAVYLCASSLQTGIDTQYFGPGTRLTVL.

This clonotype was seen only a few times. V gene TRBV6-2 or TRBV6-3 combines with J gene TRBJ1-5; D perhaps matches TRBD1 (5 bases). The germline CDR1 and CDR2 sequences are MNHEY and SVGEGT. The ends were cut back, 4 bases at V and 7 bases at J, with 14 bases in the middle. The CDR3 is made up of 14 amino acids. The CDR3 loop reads CASSSQGGGQPQHF. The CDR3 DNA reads TGTGCCAGCAGTTCCCAGGGAGGCGGGCAGCCCCAGCATTTT.

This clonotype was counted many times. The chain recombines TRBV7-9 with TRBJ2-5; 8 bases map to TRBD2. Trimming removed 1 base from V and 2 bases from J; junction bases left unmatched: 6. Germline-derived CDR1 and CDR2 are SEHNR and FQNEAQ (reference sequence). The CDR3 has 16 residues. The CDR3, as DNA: TGTGCCAGCAGCTTAGGCGCGGGGGGTTGGCAAGAGACCCAGTACTTC. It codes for CASSLGAGGWQETQYF.

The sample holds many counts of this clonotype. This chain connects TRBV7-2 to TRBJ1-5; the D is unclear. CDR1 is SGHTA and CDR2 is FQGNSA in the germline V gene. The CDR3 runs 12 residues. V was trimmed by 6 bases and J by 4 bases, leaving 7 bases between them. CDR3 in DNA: TGTGCCAGCAGTCTTAATAATCAGCCCCAGCATTTT. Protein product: CASSLNNQPQHF.

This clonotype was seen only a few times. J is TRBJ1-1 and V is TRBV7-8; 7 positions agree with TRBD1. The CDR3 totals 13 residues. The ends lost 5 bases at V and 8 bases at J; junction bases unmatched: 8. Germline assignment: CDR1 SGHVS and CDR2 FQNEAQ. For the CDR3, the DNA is TGTGCCAGCAGCATCACGGGGACAGCCGAAGCTTTCTTT. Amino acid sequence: CASSITGTAEAFF.

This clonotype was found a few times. CDR3 in DNA: TGTGCCAGTAATAGTCAGAAAAATCAGCCCCAGCATTTT. Translating it yields CASNSQKNQPQHF. The chain is built from TRBV19 and TRBJ1-5, with D unclear. Trimming took 7 bases from V and 4 from J, leaving 11 bases between them. Germline V gene lookup returns CDR1 LNHDA and CDR2 SQIVND (reference sequence). This CDR3 spans 13 amino acids.

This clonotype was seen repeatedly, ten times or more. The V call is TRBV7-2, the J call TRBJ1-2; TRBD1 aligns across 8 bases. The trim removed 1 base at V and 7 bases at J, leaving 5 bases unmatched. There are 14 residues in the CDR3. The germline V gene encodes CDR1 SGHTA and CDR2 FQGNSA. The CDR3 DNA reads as TGTGCCAGCAGCTTAGGGCAGGGGGCGCCTGGCTACACCTTC. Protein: CASSLGQGAPGYTF. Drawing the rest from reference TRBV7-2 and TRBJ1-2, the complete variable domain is GAGVSQSPSNKVTEKGKDVELRCDPISGHTALYWYRQSLGQGLEFLIYFQGNSAPDKSGLPSDRFSAERTGGSVSTLTIQRTQQEDSAVYLCASSLGQGAPGYTFGSGTRLTVV.

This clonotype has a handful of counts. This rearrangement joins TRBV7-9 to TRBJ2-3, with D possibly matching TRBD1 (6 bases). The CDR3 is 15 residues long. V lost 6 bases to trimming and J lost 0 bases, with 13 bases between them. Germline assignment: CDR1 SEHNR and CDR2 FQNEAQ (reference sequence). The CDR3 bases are TGTGCCAGCAGACCAGGGGTATCTAGCACAGATACGCAGTATTTT. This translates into CASRPGVSSTDTQYF. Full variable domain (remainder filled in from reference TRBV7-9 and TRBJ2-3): DTGVSQNPRHKITKRGQNVTFRCDPISEHNRLYWYRQTLGQGPEFLTYFQNEAQLEKSRLLSDRFSAERPKGSFSTLEIQRTEQGDSAMYLCASRPGVSSTDTQYFGPGTRLTVL.

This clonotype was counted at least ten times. CDR3 nucleotides: TGTGCCAGCAGCTTAGATTTTAGAGCCGGGGAGCTGTTTTTT. Protein: CASSLDFRAGELFF. The chain employs TRBV7-2 and TRBJ2-2, with D uncertain. The CDR3 spans 14 residues. The germline V gene has CDR1 SGHTA and CDR2 FQGNSA. With 1 base removed from V and 6 bases from J, the gap between germline ends came to 9 bases.

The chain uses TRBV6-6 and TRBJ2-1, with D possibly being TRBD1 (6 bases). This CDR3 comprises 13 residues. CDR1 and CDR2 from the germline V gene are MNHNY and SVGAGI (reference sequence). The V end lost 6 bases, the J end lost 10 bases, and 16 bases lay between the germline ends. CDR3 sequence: CASSPLGAREQFF. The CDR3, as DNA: TGTGCCAGCAGCCCCCTGGGGGCGAGGGAGCAGTTCTTC.

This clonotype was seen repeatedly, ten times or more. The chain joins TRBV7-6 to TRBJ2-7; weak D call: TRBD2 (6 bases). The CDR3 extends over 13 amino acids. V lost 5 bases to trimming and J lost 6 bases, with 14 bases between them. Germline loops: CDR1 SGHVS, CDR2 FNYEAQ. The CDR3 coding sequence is TGTGCCAGCAGCCGGCGGGATTTCGGCGAGCAGTACTTC. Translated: CASSRRDFGEQYF.

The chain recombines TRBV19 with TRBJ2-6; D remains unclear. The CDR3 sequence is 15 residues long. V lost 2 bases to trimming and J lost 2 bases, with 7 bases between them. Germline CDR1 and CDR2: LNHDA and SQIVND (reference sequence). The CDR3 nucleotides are TGTGCCAGTAGTATATTCCCGGCTGGGGCCAACGTCCTGACTTTC. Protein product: CASSIFPAGANVLTF.

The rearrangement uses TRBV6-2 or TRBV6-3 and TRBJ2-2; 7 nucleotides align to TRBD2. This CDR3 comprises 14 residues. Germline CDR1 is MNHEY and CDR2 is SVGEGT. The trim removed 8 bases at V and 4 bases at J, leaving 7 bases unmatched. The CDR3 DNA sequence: TGTGCCAGCCGAGGGGCGGGAGCCACCGGGGAGCTGTTTTTT. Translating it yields CASRGAGATGELFF.

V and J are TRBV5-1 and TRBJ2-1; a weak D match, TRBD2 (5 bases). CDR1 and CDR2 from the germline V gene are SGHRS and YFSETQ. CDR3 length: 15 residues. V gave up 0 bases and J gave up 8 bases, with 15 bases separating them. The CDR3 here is CASSLGRASIDEQFF. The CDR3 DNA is TGCGCCAGCAGCTTGGGCCGGGCTAGCATCGATGAGCAGTTCTTC.

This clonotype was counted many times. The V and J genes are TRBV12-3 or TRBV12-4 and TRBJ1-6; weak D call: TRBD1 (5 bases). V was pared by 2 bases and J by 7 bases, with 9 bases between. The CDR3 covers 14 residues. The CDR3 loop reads CASSLSAGNSPLHF. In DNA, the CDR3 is TGTGCCAGCAGTTTATCGGCAGGGAATTCACCCCTCCACTTT.

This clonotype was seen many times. This CDR3 is CASSGTGGGNEQYF. CDR3 bases: TGTGCCAGCAGCGGGACAGGGGGAGGGAACGAGCAGTACTTC. The chain couples TRBV7-2 to TRBJ2-7; 11 bases align to TRBD1. The ends lost 5 bases at V and 5 bases at J; junction bases unmatched: 5. The CDR3 runs to 14 residues. Per germline, CDR1 SGHTA and CDR2 FQGNSA. Together with reference TRBV7-2 and TRBJ2-7, the CDR3 gives the full variable domain: GAGVSQSPSNKVTEKGKDVELRCDPISGHTALYWYRQSLGQGLEFLIYFQGNSAPDKSGLPSDRFSAERTGGSVSTLTIQRTQQEDSAVYLCASSGTGGGNEQYFGPGTRLTVT.

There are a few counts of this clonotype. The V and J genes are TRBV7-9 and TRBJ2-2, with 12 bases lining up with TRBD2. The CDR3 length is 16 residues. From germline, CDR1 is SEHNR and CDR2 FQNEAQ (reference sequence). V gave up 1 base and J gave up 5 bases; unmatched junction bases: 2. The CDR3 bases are TGTGCCAGCAGCTTAGAAGGGACTAGCGGGACCGGGGAGCTGTTTTTT. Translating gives CASSLEGTSGTGELFF.

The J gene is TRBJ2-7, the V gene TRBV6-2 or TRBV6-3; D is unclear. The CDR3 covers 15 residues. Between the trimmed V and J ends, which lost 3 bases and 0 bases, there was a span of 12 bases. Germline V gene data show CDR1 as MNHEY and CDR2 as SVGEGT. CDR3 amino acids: CASSYLQKGSYEQYF. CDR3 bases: TGTGCCAGCAGTTATCTACAGAAAGGCTCCTACGAGCAGTACTTC.

The CDR3 reads CAWSPSGKIFGNTEAFF. The CDR3 nucleotides read TGTGCCTGGAGTCCCTCAGGGAAAATATTTGGAAACACTGAAGCTTTCTTT. The chain uses TRBV30 and TRBJ1-1; D is possibly TRBD1 (5 bases). V was clipped by 2 bases and J by 2 bases, with 21 bases between them. Germline loops: CDR1 GTSNPN, CDR2 SVGIG (reference sequence). This CDR3 is built from 17 residues.